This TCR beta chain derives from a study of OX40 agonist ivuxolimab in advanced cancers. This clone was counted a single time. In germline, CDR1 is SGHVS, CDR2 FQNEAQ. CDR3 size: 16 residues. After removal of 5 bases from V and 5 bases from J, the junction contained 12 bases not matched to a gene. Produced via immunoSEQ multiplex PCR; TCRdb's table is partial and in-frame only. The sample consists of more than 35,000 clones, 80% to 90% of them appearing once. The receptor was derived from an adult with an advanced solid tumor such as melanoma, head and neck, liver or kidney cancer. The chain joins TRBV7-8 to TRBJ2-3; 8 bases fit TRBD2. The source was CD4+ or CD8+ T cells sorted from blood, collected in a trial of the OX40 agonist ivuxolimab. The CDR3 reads CASSEVGGGYVDTQYF. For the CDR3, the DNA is TGTGCCAGCAGCGAAGTCGGGGGGGGTTATGTAGATACGCAGTATTTT.